This T cell receptor beta chain derives from a study of shared clonotypes between healthy human individuals. The study, taken as a whole, reports: Around 5% of naive CD4 clonotypes were common to several donors.

Running of the assay took place at deep level. Roughly 200 ng DNA, about 33,000 T cell genomes, went into each sorted-subset replicate PCR. TCRdb keeps only in-frame clones here, not all; method: immunoSEQ multiplex PCR. This sample yields about 2 million clones, of which about 95% are seen a single time; 0.85% to 1.2% belongs to the top ten. The naive CD8 population came from CD45RO-negative cells selected for CCR7, without terminally differentiated effector memory CD45RA+ cells. Between the trimmed V and J ends, which lost 1 base and 2 bases, there was a span of 9 bases. CDR3 length: 15 residues. Germline V gene data show CDR1 as LNHDA and CDR2 as SQIVND (reference sequence). To note about this clone: Its antigen is undetermined. Other DNA sequences in this sample translate to the same CDR3.

The receptor's source is a man aged 18-30 years in good health. Material for sequencing was naive CD8+ T cells sorted from blood. The chain recombines TRBV19 with TRBJ1-5, with unresolved D. The CDR3 DNA reads as TGTGCCAGTAGTATAGTCCAAGGAGGCAATCAGCCCCAGCATTTT. Encoded protein: CASSIVQGGNQPQHF.